This T cell receptor (beta chain) was sequenced in a study of vaccination effects on CD4 cells after COVID-19. Study in general: A couple of convalescent patients provided samples 16 days and one week prevaccination. General observations from the study: Newly vaccine-induced clones made up most of the convalescents' post-vaccine spike-reactive clones.

This CDR3 spans 16 amino acids. CDR1 and CDR2 (germline): KGHSH, LQKENI. Losses at the gene ends were 4 bases for V and 0 bases for J; bases not matched to a gene: 6. The table came from immunoSEQ multiplex PCR; TCRdb's copy has only in-frame clones and leaves some out. The table has 21,000 or so clones, less than 85% seen once; the top ten hold about 38%. Sequencing followed a ViraFEST assay step that expanded antigen-specific CD4+ T cells with viral peptide pools. Isolating CD4+ T cells followed ten to eleven days of culture. This individual tested PCR-positive for SARS-CoV-2 infection between March and December 2020. The researchers cultured roughly 2.2 million PBMC per well with about 11 IU/ml IL-2 and roughly 10 ug/ml peptides. On both days 3 and 7, half of the culture medium was replaced with IL-2 medium. Details on this clone: What it binds is not known.

The specimen was CD4+ T cells from PBMCs cultured with a peptide pool, collected before COVID-19 vaccination. The chain has TRBV18 and TRBJ1-3, with TRBD1 matching 7 bases. The source of this sequence is a human donor who had a prior SARS-CoV-2 infection. The CDR3 DNA is TGTGCCAGCTCACTTGACAGGGCCTTCTCTGGAAACACCATATATTTT. This gives the protein CASSLDRAFSGNTIYF. Full variable domain (missing parts from reference TRBV18 and TRBJ1-3): NAGVMQNPRHLVRRRGQEARLRCSPMKGHSHVYWYRQLPEEGLKFMVYLQKENIIDESGMPKERFSAEFPKEGPSILRIQQVVRGDSAAYFCASSLDRAFSGNTIYFGEGSWLTVV.